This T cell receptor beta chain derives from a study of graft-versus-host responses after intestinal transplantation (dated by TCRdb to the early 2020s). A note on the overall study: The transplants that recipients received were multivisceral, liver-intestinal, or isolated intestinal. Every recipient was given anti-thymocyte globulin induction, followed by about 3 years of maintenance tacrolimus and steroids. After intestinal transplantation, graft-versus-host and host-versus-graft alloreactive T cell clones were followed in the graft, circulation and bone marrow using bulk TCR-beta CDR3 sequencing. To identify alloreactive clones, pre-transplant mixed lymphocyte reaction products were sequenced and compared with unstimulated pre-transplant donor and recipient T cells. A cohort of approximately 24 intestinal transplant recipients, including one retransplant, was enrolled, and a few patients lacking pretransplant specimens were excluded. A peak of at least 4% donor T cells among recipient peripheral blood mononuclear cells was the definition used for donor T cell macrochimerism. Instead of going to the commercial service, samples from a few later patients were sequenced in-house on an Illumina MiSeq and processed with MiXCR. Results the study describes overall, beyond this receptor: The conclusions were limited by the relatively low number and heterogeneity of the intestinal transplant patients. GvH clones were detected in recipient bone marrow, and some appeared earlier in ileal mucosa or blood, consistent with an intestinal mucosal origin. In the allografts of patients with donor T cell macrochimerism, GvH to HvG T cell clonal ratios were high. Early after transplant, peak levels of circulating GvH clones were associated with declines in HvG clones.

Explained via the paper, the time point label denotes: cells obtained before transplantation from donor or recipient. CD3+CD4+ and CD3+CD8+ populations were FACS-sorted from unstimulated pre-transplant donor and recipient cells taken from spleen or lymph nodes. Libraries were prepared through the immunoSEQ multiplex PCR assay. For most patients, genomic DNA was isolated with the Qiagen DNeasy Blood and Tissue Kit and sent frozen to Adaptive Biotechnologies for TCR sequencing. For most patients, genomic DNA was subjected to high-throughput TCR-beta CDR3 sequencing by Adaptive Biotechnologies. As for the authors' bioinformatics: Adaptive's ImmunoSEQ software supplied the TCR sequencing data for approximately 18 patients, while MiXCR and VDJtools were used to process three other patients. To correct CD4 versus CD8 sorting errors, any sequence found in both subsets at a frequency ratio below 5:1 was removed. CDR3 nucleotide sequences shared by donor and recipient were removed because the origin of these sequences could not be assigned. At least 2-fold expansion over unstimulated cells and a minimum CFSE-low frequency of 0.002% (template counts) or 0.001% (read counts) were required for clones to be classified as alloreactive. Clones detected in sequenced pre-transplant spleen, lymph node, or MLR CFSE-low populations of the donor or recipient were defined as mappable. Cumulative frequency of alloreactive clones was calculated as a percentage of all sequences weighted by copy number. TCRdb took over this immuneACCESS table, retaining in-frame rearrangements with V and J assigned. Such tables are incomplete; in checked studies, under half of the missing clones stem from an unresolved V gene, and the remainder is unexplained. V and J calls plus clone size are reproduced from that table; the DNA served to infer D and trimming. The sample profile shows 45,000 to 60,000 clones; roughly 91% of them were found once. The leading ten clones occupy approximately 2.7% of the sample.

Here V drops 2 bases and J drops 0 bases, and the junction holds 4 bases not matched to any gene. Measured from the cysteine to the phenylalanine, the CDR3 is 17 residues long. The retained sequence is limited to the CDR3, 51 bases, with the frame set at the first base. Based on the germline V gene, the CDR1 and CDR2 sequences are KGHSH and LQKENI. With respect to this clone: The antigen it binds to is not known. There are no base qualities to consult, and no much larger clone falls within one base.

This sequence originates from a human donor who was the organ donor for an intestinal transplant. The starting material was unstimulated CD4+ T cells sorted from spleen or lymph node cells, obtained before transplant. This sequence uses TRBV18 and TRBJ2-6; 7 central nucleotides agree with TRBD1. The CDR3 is CASSPNRGASGANVLTF. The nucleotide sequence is TGTGCCAGCTCACCAAACAGGGGTGCCTCTGGGGCCAACGTCCTGACTTTC.